This T cell receptor (beta chain) was identified in a study of CD8+ T cells in alopecia areata. Across the study: Administration of oral tofacitinib to treated patients was at 5 to 10 mg twice daily.

Sequencing used cDNA as its template, made by extracting RNA and reverse transcribing it. The method was immunoSEQ multiplex PCR; TCRdb's version includes in-frame clones alone and lacks a portion of them. Found here are about 210,000 clones, approximately 45% of them singletons; the top ten hold about 2.6%. Germline V lookup: CDR1 MNHNY, CDR2 SVGAGI (reference sequence). Trimming removed 8 bases from V and 3 bases from J, with 11 bases in between. CDR3 length: 13 amino acids. This clone was picked up a small number of times. Stated treatment: oral pan-JAK inhibitor, 5-10 mg twice daily. Peripheral blood and lesional scalp punch biopsies were taken from alopecia areata patients. Researchers picked out CD4+ and CD8+ T cells from PBMCs by sorting.

The V gene is TRBV6-6, the J gene TRBJ1-5, with unresolved D. The sequence was obtained from a human donor with alopecia areata. This specimen was CD4+ T cells sorted from blood, taken at approximately week 36, from a patient treated with tofacitinib. CDR3 nucleotides: TGTGCCAGCCTGTACAGTACCAATCAGCCCCAGCATTTT. Its translation: CASLYSTNQPQHF.